This T cell receptor (beta chain) emerged from a study of blood T cell repertoires in COVID-19. The data were produced by immunoSEQ multiplex PCR, yet TCRdb's version contains in-frame clones alone and is incomplete. The table lists over 200,000 clones, about 85% of them singletons, with approximately 12% in the top ten. Germline-derived CDR1 and CDR2 are LGHNA and YSLEER. This CDR3 is built from 16 residues. V lost 1 base and J 5 bases, leaving 15 bases between the germline ends. The source material was peripheral blood. This sequence originates from a woman aged 18-29 years who had recovered from COVID-19. J is TRBJ2-4 and V is TRBV4-3; D is perhaps TRBD1 (6 bases). CDR3 sequence (DNA): TGCGCCAGCAGCCAAGCCACAGGGTTTACCCAAAACATTCAGTACTTC. Encoded protein: CASSQATGFTQNIQYF.